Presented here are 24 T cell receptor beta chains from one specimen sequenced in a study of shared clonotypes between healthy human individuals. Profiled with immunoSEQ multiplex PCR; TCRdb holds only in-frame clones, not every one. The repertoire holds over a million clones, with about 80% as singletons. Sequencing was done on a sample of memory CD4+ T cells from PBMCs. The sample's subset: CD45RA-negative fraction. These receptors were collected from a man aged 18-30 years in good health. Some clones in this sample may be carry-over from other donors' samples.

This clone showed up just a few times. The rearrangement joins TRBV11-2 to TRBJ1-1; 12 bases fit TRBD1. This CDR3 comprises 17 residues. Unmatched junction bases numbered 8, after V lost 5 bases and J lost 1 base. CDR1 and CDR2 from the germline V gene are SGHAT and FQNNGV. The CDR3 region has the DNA TGTGCCAGCAGCCTAAATCCGGGACAGGGGGCGAACACTGAAGCTTTCTTT. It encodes CASSLNPGQGANTEAFF.

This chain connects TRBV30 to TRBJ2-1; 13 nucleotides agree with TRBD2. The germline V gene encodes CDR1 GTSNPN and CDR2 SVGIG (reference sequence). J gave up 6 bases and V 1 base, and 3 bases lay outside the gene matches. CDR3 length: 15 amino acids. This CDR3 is CAWSGGLAGINEQFF. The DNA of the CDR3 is TGTGCCTGGAGTGGGGGACTAGCGGGGATCAATGAGCAGTTCTTC.

The CDR3 reads CASSLPTAEAFF. The CDR3 region has the DNA TGTGCCAGCAGTTTACCAACTGCTGAAGCTTTCTTT. This chain connects TRBV28 to TRBJ1-1, with unresolved D. Germline assignment: CDR1 MDHEN and CDR2 SYDVKM. The CDR3 is 12 residues long. V was cut by 2 bases and J by 6 bases, with 7 bases left in between. Drawing the rest from reference TRBV28 and TRBJ1-1, the complete variable domain is DVKVTQSSRYLVKRTGEKVFLECVQDMDHENMFWYRQDPGLGLRLIYFSYDVKMKEKGDIPEGYSVSREKKERFSLILESASTNQTSMYLCASSLPTAEAFFGQGTRLTVV.

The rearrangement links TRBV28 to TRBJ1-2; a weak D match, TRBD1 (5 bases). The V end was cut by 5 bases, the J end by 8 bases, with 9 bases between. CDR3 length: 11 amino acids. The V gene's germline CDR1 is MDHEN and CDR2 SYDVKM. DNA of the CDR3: TGTGCCAGCAGTCCCCGGGGGGGCTACACCTTC. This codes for CASSPRGGYTF.

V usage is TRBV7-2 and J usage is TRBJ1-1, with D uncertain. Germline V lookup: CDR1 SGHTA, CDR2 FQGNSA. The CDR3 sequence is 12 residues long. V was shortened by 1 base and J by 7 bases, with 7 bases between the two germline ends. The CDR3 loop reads CASSLDIGEAFF. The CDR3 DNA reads TGTGCCAGCAGCTTAGATATCGGTGAAGCTTTCTTT.

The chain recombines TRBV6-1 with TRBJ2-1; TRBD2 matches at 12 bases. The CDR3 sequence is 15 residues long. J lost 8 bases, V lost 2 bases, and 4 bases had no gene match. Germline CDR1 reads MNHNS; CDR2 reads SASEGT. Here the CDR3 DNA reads TGTGCCAGCAGTGAACTAGCGGGAGGGCGGGATGAGCAGTTCTTC. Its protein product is CASSELAGGRDEQFF.

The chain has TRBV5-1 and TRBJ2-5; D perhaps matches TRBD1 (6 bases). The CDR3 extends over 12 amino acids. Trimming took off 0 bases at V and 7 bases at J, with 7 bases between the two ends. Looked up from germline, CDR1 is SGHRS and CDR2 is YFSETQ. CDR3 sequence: CASSLDRATQYF. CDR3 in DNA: TGCGCCAGCAGCTTGGACAGGGCGACCCAGTACTTC.

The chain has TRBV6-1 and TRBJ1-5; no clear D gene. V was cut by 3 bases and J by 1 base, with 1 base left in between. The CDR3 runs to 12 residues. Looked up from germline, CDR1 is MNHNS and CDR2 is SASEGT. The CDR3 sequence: CASSDSNQPQHF. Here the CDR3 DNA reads TGTGCCAGCAGTGACAGCAATCAGCCCCAGCATTTT.

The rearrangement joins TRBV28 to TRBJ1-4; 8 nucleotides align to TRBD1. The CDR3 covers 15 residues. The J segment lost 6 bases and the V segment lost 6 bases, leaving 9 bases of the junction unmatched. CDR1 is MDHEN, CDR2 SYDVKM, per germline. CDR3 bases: TGTGCCAGCAGCAAGCAGGGGGCTATGCATGAAAAACTGTTTTTT. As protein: CASSKQGAMHEKLFF.

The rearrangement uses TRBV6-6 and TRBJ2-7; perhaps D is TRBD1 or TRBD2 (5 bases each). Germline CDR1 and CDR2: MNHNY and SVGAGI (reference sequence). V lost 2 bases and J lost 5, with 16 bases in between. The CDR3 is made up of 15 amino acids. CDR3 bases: TGTGCCAGCAGTTACCGAGGGGCCTATCCCCACGAGCAGTACTTC. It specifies CASSYRGAYPHEQYF.

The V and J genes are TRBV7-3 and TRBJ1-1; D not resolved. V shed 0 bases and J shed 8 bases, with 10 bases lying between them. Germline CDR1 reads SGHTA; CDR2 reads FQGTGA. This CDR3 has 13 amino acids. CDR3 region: CASSLTAGREAFF. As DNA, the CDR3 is TGTGCCAGCAGCTTAACGGCGGGCAGAGAAGCTTTCTTT.

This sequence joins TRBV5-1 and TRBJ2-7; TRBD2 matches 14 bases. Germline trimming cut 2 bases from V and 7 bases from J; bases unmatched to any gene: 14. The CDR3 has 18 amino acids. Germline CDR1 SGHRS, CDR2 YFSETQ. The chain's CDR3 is CASSLTGTAGLAGVEQYF. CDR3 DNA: TGCGCCAGCAGCTTAACCGGGACTGCGGGACTAGCGGGAGTTGAGCAGTACTTC.

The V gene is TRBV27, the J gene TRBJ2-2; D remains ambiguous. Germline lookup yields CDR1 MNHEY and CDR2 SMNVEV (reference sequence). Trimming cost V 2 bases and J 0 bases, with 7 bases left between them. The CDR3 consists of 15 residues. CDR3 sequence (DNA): TGTGCCAGCAGTTTAGTAGGGTCGAACACCGGGGAGCTGTTTTTT. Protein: CASSLVGSNTGELFF.

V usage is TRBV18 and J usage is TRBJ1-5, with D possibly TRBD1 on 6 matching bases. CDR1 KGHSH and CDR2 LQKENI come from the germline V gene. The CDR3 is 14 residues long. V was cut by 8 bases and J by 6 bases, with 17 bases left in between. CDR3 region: CASASPGGTQPQHF. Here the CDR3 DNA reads TGTGCCAGCGCGAGTCCGGGGGGCACTCAGCCCCAGCATTTT.

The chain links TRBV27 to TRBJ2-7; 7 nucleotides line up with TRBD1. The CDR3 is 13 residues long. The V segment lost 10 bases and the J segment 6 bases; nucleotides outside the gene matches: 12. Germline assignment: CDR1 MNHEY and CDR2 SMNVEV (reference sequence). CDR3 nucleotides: TGTGCCACCTCAGACAGGGTCGGGTCCGAGCAGTACTTC. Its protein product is CATSDRVGSEQYF.

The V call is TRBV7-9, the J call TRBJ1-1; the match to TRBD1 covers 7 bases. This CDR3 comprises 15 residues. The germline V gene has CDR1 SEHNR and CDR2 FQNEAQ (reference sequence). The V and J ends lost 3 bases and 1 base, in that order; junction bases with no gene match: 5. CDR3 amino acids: CASSLFRQGNTEAFF. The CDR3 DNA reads TGTGCCAGCAGCTTGTTTCGACAGGGGAACACTGAAGCTTTCTTT.

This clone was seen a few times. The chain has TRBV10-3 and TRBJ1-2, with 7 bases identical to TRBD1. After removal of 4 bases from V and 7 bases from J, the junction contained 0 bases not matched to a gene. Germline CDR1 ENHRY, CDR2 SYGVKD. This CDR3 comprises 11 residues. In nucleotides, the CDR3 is TGTGCCATCAGTGCAGGGGGTGGCTACACCTTC. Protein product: CAISAGGGYTF.

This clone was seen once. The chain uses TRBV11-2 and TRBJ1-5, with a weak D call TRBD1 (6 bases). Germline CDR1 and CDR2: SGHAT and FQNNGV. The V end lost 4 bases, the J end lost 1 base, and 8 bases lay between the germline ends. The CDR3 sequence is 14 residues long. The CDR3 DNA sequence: TGTGCCAGCAGCTCGACAGGAAGCAATCAGCCCCAGCATTTT. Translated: CASSSTGSNQPQHF.

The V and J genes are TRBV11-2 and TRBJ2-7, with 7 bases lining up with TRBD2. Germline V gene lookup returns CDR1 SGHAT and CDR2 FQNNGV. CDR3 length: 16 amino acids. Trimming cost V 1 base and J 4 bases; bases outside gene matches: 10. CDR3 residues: CASSLVSGRELYEQYF. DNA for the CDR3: TGTGCCAGCAGCTTAGTTTCCGGGCGGGAGTTGTACGAGCAGTACTTC.

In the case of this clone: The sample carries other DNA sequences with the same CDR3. The CDR3 DNA reads TGTGCCAGCTCACCAGAAGAGACCCAGTACTTC. The encoded protein is CASSPEETQYF. This chain links TRBV18 with TRBJ2-5; D is uncertain. CDR1 and CDR2 (germline): KGHSH, LQKENI. The V end lost 2 bases, the J end lost 3 bases, and 1 base lay between the germline ends. This CDR3 contains 11 residues.

The CDR3 DNA reads as TGTGCCAGCAGACGACTACAGGGGCACACTGAAGCTTTCTTT. It is translated as CASRRLQGHTEAFF. The rearrangement joins TRBV6-5 to TRBJ1-1; 7 bases match TRBD1. Germline CDR1 and CDR2: MNHEY and SVGAGI. Germline trimming cut 6 bases from V and 3 bases from J; bases unmatched to any gene: 7. This CDR3 comprises 14 residues.

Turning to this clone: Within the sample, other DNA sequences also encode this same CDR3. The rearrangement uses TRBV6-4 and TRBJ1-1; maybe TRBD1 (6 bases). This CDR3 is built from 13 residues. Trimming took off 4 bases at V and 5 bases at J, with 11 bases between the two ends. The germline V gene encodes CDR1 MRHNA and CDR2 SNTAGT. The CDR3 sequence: CASSVTGKTEAFF. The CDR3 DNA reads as TGTGCCAGCAGTGTCACAGGGAAAACTGAAGCTTTCTTT.

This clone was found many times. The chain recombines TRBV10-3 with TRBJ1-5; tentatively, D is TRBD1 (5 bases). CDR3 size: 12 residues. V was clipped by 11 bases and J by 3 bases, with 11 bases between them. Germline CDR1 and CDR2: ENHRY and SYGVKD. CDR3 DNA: TGTGCCTCTCAGGGAATCAATCAGCCCCAGCATTTT. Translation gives CASQGINQPQHF.

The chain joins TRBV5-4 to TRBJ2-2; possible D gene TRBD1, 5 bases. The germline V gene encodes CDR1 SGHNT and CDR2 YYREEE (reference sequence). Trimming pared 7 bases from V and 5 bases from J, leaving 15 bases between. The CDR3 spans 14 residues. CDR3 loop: CASGPGQETGELFF. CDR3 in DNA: TGTGCCAGCGGCCCAGGACAAGAAACCGGGGAGCTGTTTTTT.